The entry below gives a single TCR beta chain sequence along with its context. The antigen remains undetermined. The germline gives CDR1 LGHNA, CDR2 YSLEER. The CDR3 contains 17 residues. With 0 bases clipped from V and 6 bases from J, the junction kept 5 bases outside the gene matches. This sample was included in a study of T cell responses to AZD1222 COVID-19 vaccine. Assay: immunoSEQ multiplex PCR; the TCRdb copy retains only in-frame clones and omits some. The table has 120,000 or so clones, around 92% seen once. Study-wide points: Vaccine-associated CD4 TCRs ranged over spike, dominating at 160-218 and 743-854. After two AZD1222 doses, spike-specific TCR breadth and depth rose versus day 0.

Sequencing used peripheral blood, obtained on day 0 of AZD1222 vaccination. The clonotype comes from an adult in good health. The chain is built from TRBV4-3 and TRBJ1-6; TRBD1 agrees at 10 bases. CDR3 loop: CASSQETRTGGNSPLHF. The CDR3 DNA sequence: TGCGCCAGCAGCCAAGAGACTCGGACAGGGGGTAATTCACCCCTCCACTTT.